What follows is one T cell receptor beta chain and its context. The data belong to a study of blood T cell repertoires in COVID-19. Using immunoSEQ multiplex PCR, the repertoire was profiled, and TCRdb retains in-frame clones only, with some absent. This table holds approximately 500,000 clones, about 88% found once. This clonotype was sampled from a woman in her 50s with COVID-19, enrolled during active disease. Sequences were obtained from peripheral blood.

CDR3 bases: TGTGCCAGCAGTTACTCGGGGGGGGGCAGAGGGGATACGCAGTATTTT. Translated: CASSYSGGGRGDTQYF. The V call is TRBV6-5, the J call TRBJ2-3, with a weak D call TRBD2 (7 bases). Germline CDR1 and CDR2: MNHEY and SVGAGI. V was cut by 0 bases and J by 6 bases, with 16 bases left in between. This CDR3 region has 16 residues.